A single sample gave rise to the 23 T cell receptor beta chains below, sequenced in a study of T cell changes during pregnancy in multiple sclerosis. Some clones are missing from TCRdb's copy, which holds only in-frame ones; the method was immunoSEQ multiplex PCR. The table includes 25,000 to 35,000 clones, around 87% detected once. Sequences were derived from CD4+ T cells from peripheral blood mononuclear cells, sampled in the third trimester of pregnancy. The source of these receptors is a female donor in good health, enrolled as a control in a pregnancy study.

CDR3 nucleotides: TGTGCCAGCAGCCCCCAGGGGTTCGGGACACCCCTCCACTTT. Translation: CASSPQGFGTPLHF. This chain joins TRBV11-3 and TRBJ1-6, with a possible D match to TRBD1 (6 bases). The CDR3 is 14 amino acids. From germline, CDR1 is SGHNT and CDR2 YENEEA. V lost 5 bases to trimming and J lost 11 bases, with 16 bases between them.

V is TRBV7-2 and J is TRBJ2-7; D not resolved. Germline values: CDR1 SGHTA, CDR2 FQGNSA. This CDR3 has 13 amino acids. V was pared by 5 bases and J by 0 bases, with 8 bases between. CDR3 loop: CASSRTDSYEQYF. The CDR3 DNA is TGTGCCAGCAGCCGAACAGACTCCTACGAGCAGTACTTC.

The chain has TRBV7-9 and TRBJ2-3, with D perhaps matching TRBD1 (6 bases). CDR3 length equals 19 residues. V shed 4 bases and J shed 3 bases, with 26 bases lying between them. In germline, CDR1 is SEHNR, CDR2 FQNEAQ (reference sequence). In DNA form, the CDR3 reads TGTGCCAGCAGCTCCCGGCCAACGACCACAGGGAAAAGTACAGATACGCAGTATTTT. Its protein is CASSSRPTTTGKSTDTQYF. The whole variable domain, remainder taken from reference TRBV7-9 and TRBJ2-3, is DTGVSQNPRHKITKRGQNVTFRCDPISEHNRLYWYRQTLGQGPEFLTYFQNEAQLEKSRLLSDRFSAERPKGSFSTLEIQRTEQGDSAMYLCASSSRPTTTGKSTDTQYFGPGTRLTVL.

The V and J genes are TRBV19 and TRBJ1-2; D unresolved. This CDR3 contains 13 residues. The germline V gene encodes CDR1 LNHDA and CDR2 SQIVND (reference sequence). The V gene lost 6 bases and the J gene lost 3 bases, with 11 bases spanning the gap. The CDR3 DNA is TGTGCCAGTAGGTCGGGGTTGGACTATGGCTACACCTTC. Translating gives CASRSGLDYGYTF.

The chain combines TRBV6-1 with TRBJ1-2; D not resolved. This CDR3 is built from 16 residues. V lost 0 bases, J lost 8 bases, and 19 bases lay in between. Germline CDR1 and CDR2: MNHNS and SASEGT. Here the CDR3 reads CASSEARAGGPGGYTF. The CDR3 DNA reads TGTGCCAGCAGTGAAGCCCGAGCGGGAGGGCCCGGCGGCTACACCTTC.

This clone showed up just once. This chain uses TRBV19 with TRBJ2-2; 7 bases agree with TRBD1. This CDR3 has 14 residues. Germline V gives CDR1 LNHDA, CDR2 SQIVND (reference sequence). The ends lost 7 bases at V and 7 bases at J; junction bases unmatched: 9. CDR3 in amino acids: CASIMTGLGGELFF. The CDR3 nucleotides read TGTGCCAGTATCATGACAGGGTTGGGCGGGGAGCTGTTTTTT.

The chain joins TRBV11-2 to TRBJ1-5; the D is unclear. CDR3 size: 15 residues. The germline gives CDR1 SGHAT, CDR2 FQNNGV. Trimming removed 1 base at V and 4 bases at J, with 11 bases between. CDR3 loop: CASSLVSGVNQPQHF. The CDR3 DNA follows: TGTGCCAGCAGCTTAGTATCAGGCGTGAATCAGCCCCAGCATTTT. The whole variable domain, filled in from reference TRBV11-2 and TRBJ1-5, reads EAGVAQSPRYKIIEKRQSVAFWCNPISGHATLYWYQQILGQGPKLLIQFQNNGVVDDSQLPKDRFSAERLKGVDSTLKIQPAKLEDSAVYLCASSLVSGVNQPQHFGDGTRLSIL.

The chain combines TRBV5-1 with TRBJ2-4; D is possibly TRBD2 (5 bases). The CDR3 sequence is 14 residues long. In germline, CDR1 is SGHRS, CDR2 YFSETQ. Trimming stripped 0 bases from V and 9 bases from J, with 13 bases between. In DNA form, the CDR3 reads TGCGCCAGCAGCTTGGATGTCCCCGGAGGCATTCAGTACTTC. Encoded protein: CASSLDVPGGIQYF.

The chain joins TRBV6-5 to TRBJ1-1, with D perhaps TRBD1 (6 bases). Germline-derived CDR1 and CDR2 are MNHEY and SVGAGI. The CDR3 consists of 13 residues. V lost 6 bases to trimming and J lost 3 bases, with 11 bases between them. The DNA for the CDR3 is TGTGCCAGCAGACTACAGGGCGACACTGAAGCTTTCTTT. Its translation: CASRLQGDTEAFF.

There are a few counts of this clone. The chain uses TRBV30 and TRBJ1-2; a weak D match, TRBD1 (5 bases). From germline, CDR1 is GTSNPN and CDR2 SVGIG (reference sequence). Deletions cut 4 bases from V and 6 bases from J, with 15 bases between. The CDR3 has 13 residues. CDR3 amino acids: CAWTRLGVNGYTF. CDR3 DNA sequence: TGTGCCTGGACCCGACTAGGGGTGAATGGCTACACCTTC.

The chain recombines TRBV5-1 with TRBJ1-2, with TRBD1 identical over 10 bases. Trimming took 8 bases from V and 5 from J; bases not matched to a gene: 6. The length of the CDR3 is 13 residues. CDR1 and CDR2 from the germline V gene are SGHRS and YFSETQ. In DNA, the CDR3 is TGCGCCAGTTCGACAGGGGGCGCATATGGCTACACCTTC. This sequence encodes CASSTGGAYGYTF.

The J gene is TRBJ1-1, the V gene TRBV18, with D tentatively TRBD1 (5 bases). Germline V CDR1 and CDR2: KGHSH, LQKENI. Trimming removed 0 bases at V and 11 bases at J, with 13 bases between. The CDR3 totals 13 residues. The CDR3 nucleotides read TGTGCCAGCTCACCACCCACAGCTGCAGGGGCTTTCTTT. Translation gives CASSPPTAAGAFF.

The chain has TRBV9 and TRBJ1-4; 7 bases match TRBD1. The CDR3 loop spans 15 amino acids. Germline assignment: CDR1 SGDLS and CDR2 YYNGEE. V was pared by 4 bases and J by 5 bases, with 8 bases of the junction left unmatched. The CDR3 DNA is TGTGCCAGCAGCCCCCGCGGACAGGTGAATGAAAAACTGTTTTTT. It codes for CASSPRGQVNEKLFF.

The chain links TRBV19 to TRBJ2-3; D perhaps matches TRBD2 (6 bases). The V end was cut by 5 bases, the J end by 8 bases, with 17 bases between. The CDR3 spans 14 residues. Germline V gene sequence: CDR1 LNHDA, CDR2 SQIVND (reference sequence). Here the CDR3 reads CASSVFAGPGTQYF. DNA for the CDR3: TGTGCCAGTAGTGTTTTTGCGGGGCCGGGTACGCAGTATTTT.

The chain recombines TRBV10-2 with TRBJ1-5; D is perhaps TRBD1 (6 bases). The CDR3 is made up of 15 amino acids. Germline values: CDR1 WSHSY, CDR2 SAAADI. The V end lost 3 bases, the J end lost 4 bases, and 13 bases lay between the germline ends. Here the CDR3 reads CASSEGGGFNQPQHF. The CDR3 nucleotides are TGCGCCAGCAGTGAAGGGGGGGGGTTTAATCAGCCCCAGCATTTT.

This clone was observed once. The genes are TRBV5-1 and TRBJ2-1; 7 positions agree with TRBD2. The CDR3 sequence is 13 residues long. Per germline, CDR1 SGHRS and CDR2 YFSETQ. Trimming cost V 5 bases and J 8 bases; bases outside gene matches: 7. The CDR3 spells CASSRGGSDEQFF. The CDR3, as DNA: TGCGCCAGCAGTCGCGGGGGTTCGGATGAGCAGTTCTTC. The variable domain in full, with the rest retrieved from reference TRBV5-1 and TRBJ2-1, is KAGVTQTPRYLIKTRGQQVTLSCSPISGHRSVSWYQQTPGQGLQFLFEYFSETQRNKGNFPGRFSGRQFSNSRSEMNVSTLELGDSALYLCASSRGGSDEQFFGPGTRLTVL.

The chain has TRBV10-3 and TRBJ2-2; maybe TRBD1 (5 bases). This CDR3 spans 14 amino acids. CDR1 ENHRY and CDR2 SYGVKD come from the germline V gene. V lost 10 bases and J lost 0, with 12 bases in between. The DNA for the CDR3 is TGTGCCAGCCGGACAAGCGCGAACACCGGGGAGCTGTTTTTT. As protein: CASRTSANTGELFF.

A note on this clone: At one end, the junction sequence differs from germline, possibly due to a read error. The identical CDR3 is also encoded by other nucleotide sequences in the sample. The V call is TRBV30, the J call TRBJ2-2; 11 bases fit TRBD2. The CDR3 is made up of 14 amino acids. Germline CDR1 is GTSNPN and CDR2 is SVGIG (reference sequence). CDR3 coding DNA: TGTGCCTGGAGCCCGGGACTAGCGGCCGGGGAGCTGTTCTTT. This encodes CAWSPGLAAGELFF.

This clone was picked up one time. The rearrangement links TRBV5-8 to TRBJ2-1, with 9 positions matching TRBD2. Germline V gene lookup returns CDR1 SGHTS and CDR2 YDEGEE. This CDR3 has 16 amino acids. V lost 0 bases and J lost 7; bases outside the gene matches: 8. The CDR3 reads CASSLGRSGRENEQFF. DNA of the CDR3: TGTGCCAGCAGCTTGGGGCGTAGCGGGAGAGAGAATGAGCAGTTCTTC.

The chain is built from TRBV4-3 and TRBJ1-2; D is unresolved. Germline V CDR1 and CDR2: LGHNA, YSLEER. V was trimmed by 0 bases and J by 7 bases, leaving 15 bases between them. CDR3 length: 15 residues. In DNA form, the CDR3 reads TGCGCCAGCAGCCAAGACAGTTTCGAGCGGCGTGGCTACACCTTC. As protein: CASSQDSFERRGYTF.

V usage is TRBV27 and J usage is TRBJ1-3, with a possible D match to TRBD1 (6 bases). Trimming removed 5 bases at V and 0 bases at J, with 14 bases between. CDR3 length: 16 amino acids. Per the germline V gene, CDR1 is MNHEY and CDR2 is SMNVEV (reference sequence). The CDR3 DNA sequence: TGTGCCAGCAGTCCCTACAGGGATCACTCTGGAAACACCATATATTTT. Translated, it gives CASSPYRDHSGNTIYF.

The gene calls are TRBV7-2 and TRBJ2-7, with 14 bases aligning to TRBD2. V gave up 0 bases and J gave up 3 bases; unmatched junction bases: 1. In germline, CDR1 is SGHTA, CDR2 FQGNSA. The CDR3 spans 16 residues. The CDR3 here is CASSLAGTSGSYEQYF. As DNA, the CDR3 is TGTGCCAGCAGCTTAGCCGGGACTAGCGGGAGCTACGAGCAGTACTTC.

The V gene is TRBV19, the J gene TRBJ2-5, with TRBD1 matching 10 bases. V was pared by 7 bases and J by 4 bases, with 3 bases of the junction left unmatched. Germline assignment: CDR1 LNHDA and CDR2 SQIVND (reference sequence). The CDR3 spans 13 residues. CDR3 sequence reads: CASTRTGGETQYF. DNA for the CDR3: TGTGCCAGTACCCGGACAGGGGGAGAGACCCAGTACTTC.